The subject of this entry is one T cell receptor (beta chain). This record belongs to a study of blood T cell repertoires in COVID-19. Turning to the study itself: COVID-19 samples, acute and convalescent, were from the United States, Italy and Spain. In each case, the material was cDNA or gDNA derived from T cells, B-cell-depleted T cells, or PBMCs.

J was trimmed by 7 bases and V by 4 bases; bases with no gene match: 16. The CDR3 length is 17 residues. Looked up from germline, CDR1 is LNHDA and CDR2 is SQIVND (reference sequence). Authors' processing steps: Nucleated cell number was recorded as an estimate derived from reference gene primer amplification. Method: immunoSEQ multiplex PCR; TCRdb's copy keeps in-frame clones and lacks some. D and trimming come from the DNA, and the V and J calls and clone size come from that table. The sample shows 200,000 to 300,000 clones, 75% to 90% of them seen only once. The chain joins TRBV19 to TRBJ1-2; 9 bases are a match to TRBD1. Sample: peripheral blood. The sequence was obtained from a man aged 30-40 years with active or convalescent COVID-19. The CDR3 DNA reads as TGTGCCAGTAGTAAAGCCCTCGGACAGGGGTCGTCGGGTGGCTACACCTTC. The encoded protein is CASSKALGQGSSGGYTF.